The 12 T cell receptor beta chains reported below all come from one sample, sequenced in a study of somatic mutations in cytotoxic T cells in rheumatoid arthritis. Sequencing used immunoSEQ multiplex PCR; TCRdb keeps in-frame clones, though not all of them. This repertoire shows about 7,300 clones, about 79% found once; its top ten account for about 15%. Sample: CD8+ T cells sorted from blood. The receptors originated from an adult with rheumatoid arthritis.

The chain links TRBV5-1 to TRBJ1-6, with D uncertain. V lost 0 bases to trimming and J lost 8 bases, with 9 bases between them. The CDR3 spans 14 residues. The V gene's germline CDR1 is SGHRS and CDR2 YFSETQ. The CDR3 nucleotides read TGCGCCAGCAGCTTGGCGGGCGGGTATTCACCCCTCCACTTT. Translating gives CASSLAGGYSPLHF.

The rearrangement uses TRBV27 and TRBJ2-7; the D gene could be TRBD1 or TRBD2 (5 bases each). Germline V lookup: CDR1 MNHEY, CDR2 SMNVEV (reference sequence). Trimming shortened V by 6 bases and J by 4 bases, and 13 bases separated the two germline ends. CDR3 size: 13 residues. CDR3 protein: CASSQTGTYEQYF. As DNA, the CDR3 is TGTGCCAGCAGCCAAACCGGGACGTACGAGCAGTACTTC.

The chain links TRBV4-2 to TRBJ1-5; D not certain. CDR1 is LGHNA and CDR2 is YNFKEQ in the germline V gene. The length of the CDR3 is 15 residues. V was pared by 4 bases and J by 3 bases, with 13 bases between. The CDR3 region has the DNA TGTGCCAGCAGCCTGGGCCAGGAGTTCAATCAGCCCCAGCATTTT. Amino acids: CASSLGQEFNQPQHF.

The chain has TRBV4-3 and TRBJ2-7; possible D gene TRBD2, 7 bases. This CDR3 contains 16 residues. Germline lookup yields CDR1 LGHNA and CDR2 YSLEER. V was cut by 0 bases and J by 2 bases, with 14 bases left in between. CDR3 residues: CASSQDLRGGTYEQYF. CDR3 coding DNA: TGCGCCAGCAGCCAAGATTTGAGGGGGGGAACCTACGAGCAGTACTTC.

This clone was found once. J is TRBJ2-2 and V is TRBV7-9; TRBD1 agrees at 10 bases. Trimming removed 6 bases from V and 2 bases from J; junction bases left unmatched: 6. Germline CDR1 and CDR2: SEHNR and FQNEAQ (reference sequence). This CDR3 region has 16 residues. The CDR3 DNA follows: TGTGCCAGCAGTCCGAGGACAGGGGGTAACACCGGGGAGCTGTTTTTT. This translates into CASSPRTGGNTGELFF.

The chain links TRBV6-4 to TRBJ2-3, with 8 bases fitting TRBD2. The germline CDR1 and CDR2 sequences are MRHNA and SNTAGT. This CDR3 has 13 residues. V lost 8 bases to trimming and J lost 6 bases; unmatched junction nucleotides: 7. The CDR3 loop reads CASLSGISDTQYF. DNA of the CDR3: TGTGCCAGCCTTAGCGGGATCTCGGATACGCAGTATTTT.

This chain uses TRBV6-5 with TRBJ1-2; no firm D call. This CDR3 is 13 amino acids long. Germline assignment: CDR1 MNHEY and CDR2 SVGAGI. V lost 2 bases and J 8 bases, leaving 12 bases between the germline ends. CDR3 protein: CASSYSQETGYTF. The CDR3 nucleotides read TGTGCCAGCAGTTACAGTCAGGAGACGGGCTACACCTTC.

The rearrangement joins TRBV5-5 to TRBJ1-5, with unresolved D. This CDR3 has 14 amino acids. Germline V gene lookup returns CDR1 SGHKS and CDR2 YYEKEE (reference sequence). Trimming removed 4 bases from V and 6 bases from J, with 14 bases in between. In DNA form, the CDR3 reads TGTGCCAGCAGCCCTGTAATCGGGAGTCAGCCCCAGCATTTT. It encodes CASSPVIGSQPQHF.

This clone was seen a single time. V is TRBV7-8 and J is TRBJ1-2; TRBD1 might be the D (6 bases). The V gene's germline CDR1 is SGHVS and CDR2 FQNEAQ. V was clipped by 2 bases and J by 4 bases, with 23 bases between them. The CDR3 covers 18 residues. As DNA, the CDR3 is TGTGCCAGCAGCTTATTCCGAGACAGGAGGATGGAGAGCTATGGCTACACCTTC. Its translation: CASSLFRDRRMESYGYTF.

The chain carries TRBV20-1 and TRBJ2-5; 7 bases map to TRBD2. Germline-derived CDR1 and CDR2 are DFQATT and SNEGSKA (reference sequence). The CDR3 spans 11 residues. The V and J ends lost 5 bases and 5 bases, in that order; junction bases with no gene match: 2. The CDR3 loop reads CSARGEETQYF. CDR3 nucleotides: TGCAGTGCTCGGGGGGAGGAGACCCAGTACTTC.

The rearrangement uses TRBV28 and TRBJ1-3; D not certain. Trimming cost V 3 bases and J 4 bases, with 7 bases left between them. The CDR3 consists of 13 residues. In germline, CDR1 is MDHEN, CDR2 SYDVKM. The CDR3 loop is CASSFVSGNTIYF. CDR3 coding DNA: TGTGCCAGCAGTTTCGTCTCCGGAAACACCATATATTTT.

The V gene is TRBV29-1, the J gene TRBJ2-7, with D tentatively TRBD1 (7 bases). This CDR3 is built from 13 residues. Germline CDR1 is SQVTM and CDR2 is ANQGSEA. Trimming removed 0 bases from V and 3 bases from J, with 9 bases in between. Here the CDR3 reads CSVEDRGDYEQYF. The CDR3 DNA reads TGCAGCGTTGAAGACAGGGGGGACTACGAGCAGTACTTC.